The clone carrying this T cell receptor (beta chain) was detected a few times. Its specificity is not known. The entry originates in a study of vaccination and CD4 T cells after COVID-19. Oncomine TCR Beta short-read sequencing was applied to DNA from cultured CD4+ T cells. One entry per CDR3 protein, called by TCRdb with MiXCR from the PCR reads. Of about 21,000 distinct CDR3 sequences detected, over 40% appear once; the ten largest clones hold roughly 8.8%. Stated treatment: roughly nine-day PBMC culture with coronavirus spike peptide pools or control peptides (ViraFEST assay). Looked up from germline, CDR1 is WNHNN and CDR2 is SYGVQD (reference sequence). The CDR3 loop spans 15 amino acids. V shed 6 bases and J shed 2 bases, with 15 bases lying between them.

The sample consisted of CD4+ T cells from blood, cultured in vitro. The rearrangement joins TRBV10-1 to TRBJ2-3, with D possibly being TRBD1 (6 bases). This TCR came from a human donor who had recovered from COVID-19. The CDR3 loop is CASSAGVTDTDTQYF. For the CDR3, the DNA is TGCGCCAGCAGCGCAGGGGTAACCGACACAGATACGCAGTATTTT.